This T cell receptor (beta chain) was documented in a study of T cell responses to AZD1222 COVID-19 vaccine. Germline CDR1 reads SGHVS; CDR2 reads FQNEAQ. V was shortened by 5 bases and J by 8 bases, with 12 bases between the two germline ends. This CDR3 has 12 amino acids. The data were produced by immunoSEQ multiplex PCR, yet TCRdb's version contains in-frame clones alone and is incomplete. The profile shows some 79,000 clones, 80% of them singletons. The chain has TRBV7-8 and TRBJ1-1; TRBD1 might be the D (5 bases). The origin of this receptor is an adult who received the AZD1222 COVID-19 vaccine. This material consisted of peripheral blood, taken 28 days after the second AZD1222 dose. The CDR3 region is CASSPGPREAFF. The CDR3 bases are TGTGCCAGCAGCCCAGGGCCCCGGGAAGCTTTCTTT.